This TCR beta chain originates from a study of cytomegalovirus exposure and HLA in healthy donors. As concerns this clone: What it binds is unknown.

Study-wide results and caveats: According to an earlier analysis, most TCR beta V segments yielded productive rearrangements about 87% or about 30% of the time. Many donors shared some public TCRs, even though most TCR sequences were rare. What a later analysis showed was that several of the most significant clusters appeared linked to common viral pathogens. Later, TCR association rates were found to vary by HLA locus, highest for DRB1 and lowest for HLA-C.

A multiplex PCR was run with 60 Vbeta primers and 13 Jbeta primers. Produced via immunoSEQ multiplex PCR; TCRdb's table is partial and in-frame only. Here the sample spans about 140,000 clones, around 77% being singletons. The V gene lost 6 bases and the J gene lost 2 bases, with 14 bases spanning the gap. CDR3 length: 14 residues. CDR1 is MNHEY, CDR2 SMNVEV, per germline (reference sequence). The clonotype originates from a man between 18 and 35 years old in good health and CMV-seronegative. The chain carries TRBV27 and TRBJ2-7, with D possibly being TRBD2 (7 bases). Sequences were obtained from PBMCs. This CDR3 is CASSSGGQAYEQYF. In nucleotides, the CDR3 is TGTGCCAGCAGCTCGGGGGGCCAGGCCTACGAGCAGTACTTC.